Listed here are 19 T cell receptor beta chains from one sample, sequenced in a study of response to subunit inactivated influenza vaccine. TCRdb fed the RT-PCR reads into MiXCR, producing one record per CDR3 protein. The sample includes around 760,000 distinct CDR3 sequences, roughly 13% of them seen just once. The material sequenced was PBMCs from blood, taken around 15 days before vaccination. The receptors stem from a man over 45 who received an inactivated influenza vaccine.

The gene calls are TRBV29-1 and TRBJ2-6, with D possibly being TRBD1 (6 bases). The CDR3 contains 13 residues. The V gene lost 6 bases and the J gene lost 2 bases, with 8 bases spanning the gap. Germline V gene sequence: CDR1 SQVTM, CDR2 ANQGSEA. Here the CDR3 DNA reads TGCAGCGTCTCAGGGGCTGGGGCCAACGTCCTGACTTTC. Translation gives CSVSGAGANVLTF.

The CDR3 nucleotides read TGTGCCAGCAGCAACCCCCCCGGGCAGGGGGCGTCAGATACGCAGTATTTT. Translating gives CASSNPPGQGASDTQYF. The chain uses TRBV3-1 and TRBJ2-3, with TRBD1 matching over 8 bases. V gave up 5 bases and J gave up 4 bases; unmatched junction bases: 14. The CDR3 has 17 amino acids. Per germline, CDR1 LGHDT and CDR2 YNNKEL (reference sequence).

CDR3 bases: TGTGCCAGCAGCCACTCCGGGACAGGGTACGAGCAGTACTTC. Translated, it gives CASSHSGTGYEQYF. This rearrangement joins TRBV7-6 to TRBJ2-7; 9 nucleotides match TRBD1. The CDR3 has 14 amino acids. The J segment lost 4 bases and the V segment lost 5 bases, leaving 6 bases of the junction unmatched. CDR1 and CDR2 from the germline V gene are SGHVS and FNYEAQ.

The gene calls are TRBV27 and TRBJ2-1; D is perhaps TRBD2 (9 bases). The V gene's germline CDR1 is MNHEY and CDR2 SMNVEV (reference sequence). The CDR3 contains 15 residues. V lost 6 bases to trimming and J lost 9 bases, with 21 bases between them. The DNA for the CDR3 is TGTGCCAGCAGCCCAGGGGGCGGGAGGGCCCCTGAGCAGTTCTTC. Translated: CASSPGGGRAPEQFF.

DNA of the CDR3: TGCAGTGCTAGTCCACAGGGCGGGGTAGGCTATGGCTACACCTTC. Its protein is CSASPQGGVGYGYTF. This chain connects TRBV20-1 to TRBJ1-2; possibly TRBD1 for D (6 bases). The CDR3 is 15 residues long. V gave up 3 bases and J gave up 4 bases, with 18 bases separating them. Germline V gene lookup returns CDR1 DFQATT and CDR2 SNEGSKA (reference sequence).

This clonotype appeared a few times. This chain joins TRBV15 and TRBJ2-5; the D is unclear. This CDR3 is 13 amino acids long. CDR1 is LNHNV and CDR2 is YYDKDF in the germline V gene (reference sequence). V lost 0 bases to trimming and J lost 9 bases, with 11 bases between them. CDR3: CATSRDRLAAQYF. For the CDR3, the DNA is TGTGCCACCAGCAGAGACCGACTGGCGGCCCAGTACTTC.

This clonotype was observed a handful of times. This chain links TRBV30 with TRBJ1-6; 10 positions agree with TRBD1. Looked up from germline, CDR1 is GTSNPN and CDR2 is SVGIG (reference sequence). The trim removed 8 bases at V and 10 bases at J, leaving 5 bases unmatched. The CDR3 covers 12 residues. Here the CDR3 reads CAGTGVHSPLHF. Here the CDR3 DNA reads TGTGCCGGGACAGGGGTGCACTCACCCCTCCACTTT.

This clonotype was found a few times. The J gene is TRBJ2-7, the V gene TRBV6-5; no clear D. Trimming took off 0 bases at V and 5 bases at J, with 14 bases between the two ends. Germline V gene sequence: CDR1 MNHEY, CDR2 SVGAGI. The CDR3 covers 15 residues. The CDR3 region has the DNA TGTGCCAGCAGTTACTCGAACTACCCATGGGACGAGCAGTACTTC. Its translation: CASSYSNYPWDEQYF.

The J gene is TRBJ2-5, the V gene TRBV20-1; D is uncertain. CDR1 is DFQATT and CDR2 is SNEGSKA in the germline V gene (reference sequence). This CDR3 has 14 residues. The V end was cut by 5 bases, the J end by 1 base, with 14 bases between. The CDR3 DNA reads as TGCAGTGCTCCACTTACGGGTTCCCAAGAGACCCAGTACTTC. This codes for CSAPLTGSQETQYF.

This chain joins TRBV6-2 or TRBV6-3 and TRBJ2-7; possibly TRBD2 for D (5 bases). Germline V gene lookup returns CDR1 MNHEY and CDR2 SVGEGT. Between the trimmed V and J ends, which lost 0 bases and 6 bases, there was a span of 12 bases. The CDR3 is 14 residues long. CDR3 protein: CASSYSNGGSEQYF. CDR3 in DNA: TGTGCCAGCAGTTACTCGAACGGCGGGTCCGAGCAGTACTTC.

The chain is built from TRBV28 and TRBJ1-4, with 10 bases aligning to TRBD1. V dropped 7 bases and J dropped 8; count of bases not matched to a gene: 10. CDR1 and CDR2 (germline): MDHEN, SYDVKM. The length of the CDR3 is 15 residues. The CDR3: CASTTSGQGSEKLFF. The DNA for the CDR3 is TGTGCCAGCACCACCTCGGGACAGGGGTCAGAAAAACTGTTTTTT. The full variable domain, in which reference TRBV28 and TRBJ1-4 provide the parts outside the CDR3, is DVKVTQSSRYLVKRTGEKVFLECVQDMDHENMFWYRQDPGLGLRLIYFSYDVKMKEKGDIPEGYSVSREKKERFSLILESASTNQTSMYLCASTTSGQGSEKLFFGSGTQLSVL.

The chain joins TRBV6-5 to TRBJ2-3; unclear D gene. The CDR3 has 17 residues. Germline V lookup: CDR1 MNHEY, CDR2 SVGAGI. The germline V and J ends were trimmed by 2 bases and 0 bases, with 15 bases remaining between them. The CDR3 DNA is TGTGCCAGCAGTTACGGCGTCAGACTCCTTAGCACAGATACGCAGTATTTT. The encoded protein is CASSYGVRLLSTDTQYF.

The chain employs TRBV15 and TRBJ1-5; the D is unclear. The CDR3 covers 15 residues. Per the germline V gene, CDR1 is LNHNV and CDR2 is YYDKDF (reference sequence). V was cut by 0 bases and J by 5 bases, with 11 bases left in between. The CDR3 protein is CATSRELYTDQPQHF. The CDR3 DNA reads as TGTGCCACCAGCAGAGAGTTATACACTGATCAGCCCCAGCATTTT.

The V and J genes are TRBV7-2 and TRBJ2-7; D could derive from TRBD1 or TRBD2 (6 bases each). Germline values: CDR1 SGHTA, CDR2 FQGNSA. Trimming removed 5 bases at V and 4 bases at J, with 15 bases between. CDR3 length equals 14 residues. CDR3 sequence reads: CASSGGPERYEQYF. Here the CDR3 DNA reads TGTGCCAGCAGCGGGGGGCCAGAACGATACGAGCAGTACTTC.

In this sample, this clonotype turned up a few times. V usage is TRBV4-3 and J usage is TRBJ2-7; D call uncertain. Germline CDR1 and CDR2: LGHNA and YSLEER. The length of the CDR3 is 15 residues. V dropped 1 base and J dropped 2 bases, with 12 bases sitting between them. DNA for the CDR3: TGCGCCAGCAGCCAAGCAGGAGACCACCCCTACGAGCAGTACTTC. The encoded protein is CASSQAGDHPYEQYF.

This clonotype was detected a few times. The chain links TRBV19 to TRBJ2-5, with D possibly matching TRBD2 (5 bases). The CDR3 has 13 amino acids. CDR1 and CDR2 from the germline V gene are LNHDA and SQIVND (reference sequence). The V and J ends lost 3 bases and 4 bases respectively, with 9 bases between them. DNA for the CDR3: TGTGCCAGTAGTATGAGGGTCCCAGAGACCCAGTACTTC. It translates to CASSMRVPETQYF.

The chain joins TRBV11-2 to TRBJ1-1; D might be TRBD1 (5 bases). The ends were cut back, 8 bases at V and 4 bases at J, with 17 bases in the middle. The CDR3 is made up of 14 amino acids. Germline lookup yields CDR1 SGHAT and CDR2 FQNNGV. CDR3 region: CASAPGQLGTEAFF. Written as DNA, the CDR3 is TGTGCCAGCGCCCCAGGACAATTGGGCACTGAAGCTTTCTTT. Full variable domain (remainder filled in from reference TRBV11-2 and TRBJ1-1): EAGVAQSPRYKIIEKRQSVAFWCNPISGHATLYWYQQILGQGPKLLIQFQNNGVVDDSQLPKDRFSAERLKGVDSTLKIQPAKLEDSAVYLCASAPGQLGTEAFFGQGTRLTVV.

The chain has TRBV7-9 and TRBJ1-1; D possibly corresponds to TRBD1 (5 bases). The ends were cut back, 4 bases at V and 1 base at J, with 13 bases in the middle. Germline lookup yields CDR1 SEHNR and CDR2 FQNEAQ (reference sequence). This CDR3 has 15 residues. The CDR3 nucleotides are TGTGCCAGCAGCTCCCTGACAGAGCCGAACACTGAAGCTTTCTTT. Translation: CASSSLTEPNTEAFF. Full variable domain (missing parts from reference TRBV7-9 and TRBJ1-1): DTGVSQNPRHKITKRGQNVTFRCDPISEHNRLYWYRQTLGQGPEFLTYFQNEAQLEKSRLLSDRFSAERPKGSFSTLEIQRTEQGDSAMYLCASSSLTEPNTEAFFGQGTRLTVV.

This clonotype came up a few times. The chain carries TRBV6-6 and TRBJ2-7; 9 nucleotides agree with TRBD1. The CDR3 spans 12 residues. With 7 bases clipped from V and 7 bases from J, the junction kept 5 bases outside the gene matches. Germline-derived CDR1 and CDR2 are MNHNY and SVGAGI (reference sequence). CDR3 sequence reads: CASTDRGKEQYF. CDR3 DNA: TGTGCCAGCACCGACAGGGGGAAGGAGCAGTACTTC.